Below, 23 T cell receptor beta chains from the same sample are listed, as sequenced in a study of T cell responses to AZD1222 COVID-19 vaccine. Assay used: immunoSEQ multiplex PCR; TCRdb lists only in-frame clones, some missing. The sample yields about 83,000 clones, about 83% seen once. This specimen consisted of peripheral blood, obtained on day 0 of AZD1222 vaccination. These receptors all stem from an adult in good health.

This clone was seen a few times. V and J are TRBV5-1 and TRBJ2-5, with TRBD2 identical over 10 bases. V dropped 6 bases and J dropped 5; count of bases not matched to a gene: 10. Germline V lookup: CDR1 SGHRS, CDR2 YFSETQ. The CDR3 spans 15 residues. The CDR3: CASTYLAGGGETQYF. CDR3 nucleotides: TGCGCCAGCACGTACTTAGCGGGAGGAGGGGAGACCCAGTACTTC. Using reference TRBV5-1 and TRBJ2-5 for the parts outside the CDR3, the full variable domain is KAGVTQTPRYLIKTRGQQVTLSCSPISGHRSVSWYQQTPGQGLQFLFEYFSETQRNKGNFPGRFSGRQFSNSRSEMNVSTLELGDSALYLCASTYLAGGGETQYFGPGTRLLVL.

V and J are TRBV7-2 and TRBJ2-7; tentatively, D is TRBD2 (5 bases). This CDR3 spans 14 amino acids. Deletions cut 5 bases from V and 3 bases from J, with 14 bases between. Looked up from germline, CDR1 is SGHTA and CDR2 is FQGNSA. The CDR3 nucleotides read TGTGCCAGCAGCCTCGATACTAGTGTCTACGAGCAGTACTTC. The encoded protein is CASSLDTSVYEQYF.

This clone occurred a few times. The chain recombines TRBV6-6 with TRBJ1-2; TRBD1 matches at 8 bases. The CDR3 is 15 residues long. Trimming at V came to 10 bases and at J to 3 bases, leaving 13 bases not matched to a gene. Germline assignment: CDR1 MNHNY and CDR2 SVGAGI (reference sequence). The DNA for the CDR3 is TGTGCCAACTCGGAGCGGGGACAGGATTACTATGGCTACACCTTC. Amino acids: CANSERGQDYYGYTF.

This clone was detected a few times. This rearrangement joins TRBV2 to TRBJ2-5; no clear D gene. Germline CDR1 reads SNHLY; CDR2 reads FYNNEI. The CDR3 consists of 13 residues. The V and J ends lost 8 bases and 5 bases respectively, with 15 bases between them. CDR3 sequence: CASQSSKFETQYF. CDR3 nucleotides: TGTGCCAGCCAGAGTTCGAAGTTCGAGACCCAGTACTTC.

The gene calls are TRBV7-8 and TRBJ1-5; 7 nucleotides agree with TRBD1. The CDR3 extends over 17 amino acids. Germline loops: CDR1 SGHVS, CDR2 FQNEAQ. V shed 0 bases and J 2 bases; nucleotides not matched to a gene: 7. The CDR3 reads CASSLAFTGAGNQPQHF. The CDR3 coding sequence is TGTGCCAGCAGCTTAGCATTCACAGGGGCGGGCAATCAGCCCCAGCATTTT.

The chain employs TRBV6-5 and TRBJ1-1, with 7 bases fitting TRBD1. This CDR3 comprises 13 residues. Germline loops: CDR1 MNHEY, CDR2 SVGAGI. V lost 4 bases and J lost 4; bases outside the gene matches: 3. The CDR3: CASSLTGSTEAFF. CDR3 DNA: TGTGCCAGCAGTTTGACAGGGAGCACTGAAGCTTTCTTT.

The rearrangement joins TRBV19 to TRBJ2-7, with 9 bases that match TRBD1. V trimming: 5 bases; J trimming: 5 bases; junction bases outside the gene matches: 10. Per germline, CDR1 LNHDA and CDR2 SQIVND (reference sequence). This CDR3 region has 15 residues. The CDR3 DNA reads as TGTGCCAGTAGTCGGGGGACAGGGCGGTATAACGAGCAGTACTTC. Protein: CASSRGTGRYNEQYF.

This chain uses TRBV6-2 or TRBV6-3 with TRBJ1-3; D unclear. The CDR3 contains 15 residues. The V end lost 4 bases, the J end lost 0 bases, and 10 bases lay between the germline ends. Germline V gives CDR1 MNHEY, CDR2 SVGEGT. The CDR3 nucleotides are TGTGCCAGCAGTTTCTCAGGATCCTCTGGAAACACCATATATTTT. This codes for CASSFSGSSGNTIYF.

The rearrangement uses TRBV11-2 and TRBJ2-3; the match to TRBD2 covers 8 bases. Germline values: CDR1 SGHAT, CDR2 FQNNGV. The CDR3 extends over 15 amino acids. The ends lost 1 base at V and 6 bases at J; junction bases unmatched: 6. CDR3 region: CASSLGGGFLDTQYF. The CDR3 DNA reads TGTGCCAGCAGCTTAGGCGGGGGGTTTTTGGATACGCAGTATTTT.

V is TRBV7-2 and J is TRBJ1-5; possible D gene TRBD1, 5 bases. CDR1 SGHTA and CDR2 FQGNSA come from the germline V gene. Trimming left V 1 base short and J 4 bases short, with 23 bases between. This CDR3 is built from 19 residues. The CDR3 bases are TGTGCCAGCAGCTTAGAGCTTGGGGGTTTCGGATCTAGGAATCAGCCCCAGCATTTT. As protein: CASSLELGGFGSRNQPQHF.

The chain's CDR3 is CASNRQGTANSPLHF. Written as DNA, the CDR3 is TGTGCCAGCAACAGACAGGGAACAGCTAATTCACCCCTCCACTTT. V usage is TRBV7-2 and J usage is TRBJ1-6, with 7 bases identical to TRBD1. The CDR3 runs 15 residues. CDR1 is SGHTA and CDR2 is FQGNSA in the germline V gene. V shed 7 bases and J 6 bases; nucleotides not matched to a gene: 9.

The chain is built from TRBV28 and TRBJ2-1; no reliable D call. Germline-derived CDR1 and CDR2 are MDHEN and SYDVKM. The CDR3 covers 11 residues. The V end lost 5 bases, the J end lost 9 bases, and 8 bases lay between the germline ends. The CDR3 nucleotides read TGTGCCAGCAGTCCCCTCGGTGAGCAGTTCTTC. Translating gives CASSPLGEQFF.

CDR3 DNA sequence: TGTGCCAGCAGTGGACCCTGGGATAATGAGCAGTTCTTC. This gives the protein CASSGPWDNEQFF. J is TRBJ2-1 and V is TRBV25-1, with no clear D. Per germline, CDR1 MGHDK and CDR2 SYGVNS. V gave up 4 bases and J gave up 7 bases, with 11 bases separating them. The length of the CDR3 is 13 residues.

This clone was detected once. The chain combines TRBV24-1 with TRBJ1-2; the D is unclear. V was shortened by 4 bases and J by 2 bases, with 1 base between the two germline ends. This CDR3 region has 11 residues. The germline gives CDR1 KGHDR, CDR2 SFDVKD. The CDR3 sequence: CATSDNYGYTF. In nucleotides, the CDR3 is TGTGCCACCAGTGACAACTATGGCTACACCTTC.

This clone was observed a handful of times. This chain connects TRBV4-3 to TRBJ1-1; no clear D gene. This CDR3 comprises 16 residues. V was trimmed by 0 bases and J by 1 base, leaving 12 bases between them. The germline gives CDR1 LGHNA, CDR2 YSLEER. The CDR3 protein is CASSQDLGAENTEAFF. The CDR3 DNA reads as TGCGCCAGCAGCCAAGATCTCGGAGCAGAGAACACTGAAGCTTTCTTT.

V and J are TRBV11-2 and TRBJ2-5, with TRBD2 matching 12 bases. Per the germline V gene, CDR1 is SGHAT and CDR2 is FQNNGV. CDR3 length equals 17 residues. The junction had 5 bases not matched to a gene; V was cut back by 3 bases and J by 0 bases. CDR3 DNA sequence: TGTGCCAGCAGCTTTGGCCTAGCGGGGGGGTACCAAGAGACCCAGTACTTC. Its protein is CASSFGLAGGYQETQYF.

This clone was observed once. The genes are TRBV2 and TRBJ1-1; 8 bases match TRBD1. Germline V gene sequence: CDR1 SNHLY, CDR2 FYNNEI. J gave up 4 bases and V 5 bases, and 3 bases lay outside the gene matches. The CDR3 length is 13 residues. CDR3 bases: TGTGCCAGCAGTAGGACAGGGACCACTGAAGCTTTCTTT. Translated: CASSRTGTTEAFF.

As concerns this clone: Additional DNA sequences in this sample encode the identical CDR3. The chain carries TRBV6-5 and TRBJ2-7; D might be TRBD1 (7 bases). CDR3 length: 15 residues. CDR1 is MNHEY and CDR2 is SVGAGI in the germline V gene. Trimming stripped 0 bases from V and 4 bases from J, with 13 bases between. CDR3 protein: CASSYSPQGGYEQYF. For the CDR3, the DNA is TGTGCCAGCAGTTACTCACCCCAGGGGGGATACGAGCAGTACTTC.

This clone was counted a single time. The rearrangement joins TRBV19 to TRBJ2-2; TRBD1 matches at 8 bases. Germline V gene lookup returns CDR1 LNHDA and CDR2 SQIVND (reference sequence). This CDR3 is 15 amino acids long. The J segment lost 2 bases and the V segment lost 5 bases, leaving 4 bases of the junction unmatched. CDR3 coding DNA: TGTGCCAGTAGTCAGGGACAGGTTAACACCGGGGAGCTGTTTTTT. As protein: CASSQGQVNTGELFF. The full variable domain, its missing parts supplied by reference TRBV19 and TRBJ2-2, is DGGITQSPKYLFRKEGQNVTLSCEQNLNHDAMYWYRQDPGQGLRLIYYSQIVNDFQKGDIAEGYSVSREKKESFPLTVTSAQKNPTAFYLCASSQGQVNTGELFFGEGSRLTVL.

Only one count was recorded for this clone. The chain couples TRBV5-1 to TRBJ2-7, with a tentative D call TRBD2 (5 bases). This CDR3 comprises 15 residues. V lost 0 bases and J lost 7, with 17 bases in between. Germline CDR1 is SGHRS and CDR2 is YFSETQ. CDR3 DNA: TGCGCCAGCAGCTTGGAACGAGGGCCCCAAGGGGAGCAGTACTTC. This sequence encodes CASSLERGPQGEQYF.

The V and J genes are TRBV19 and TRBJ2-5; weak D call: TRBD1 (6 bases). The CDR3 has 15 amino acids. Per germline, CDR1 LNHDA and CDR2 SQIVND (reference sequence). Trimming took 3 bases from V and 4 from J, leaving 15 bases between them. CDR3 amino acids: CASSIDGGSTETQYF. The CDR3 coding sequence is TGTGCCAGTAGTATTGATGGGGGCTCTACAGAGACCCAGTACTTC.

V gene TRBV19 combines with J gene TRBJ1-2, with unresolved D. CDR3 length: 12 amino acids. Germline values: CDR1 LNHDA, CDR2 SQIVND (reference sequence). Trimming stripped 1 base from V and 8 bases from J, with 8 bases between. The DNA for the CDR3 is TGTGCCAGTAGTATAGGGTTGGACGGCTACACCTTC. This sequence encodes CASSIGLDGYTF. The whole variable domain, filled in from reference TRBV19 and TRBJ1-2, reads DGGITQSPKYLFRKEGQNVTLSCEQNLNHDAMYWYRQDPGQGLRLIYYSQIVNDFQKGDIAEGYSVSREKKESFPLTVTSAQKNPTAFYLCASSIGLDGYTFGSGTRLTVV.

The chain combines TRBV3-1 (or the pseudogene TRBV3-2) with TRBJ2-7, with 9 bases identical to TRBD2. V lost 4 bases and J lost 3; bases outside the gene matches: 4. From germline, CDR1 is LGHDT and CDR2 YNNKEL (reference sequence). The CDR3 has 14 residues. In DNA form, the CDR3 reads TGTGCCAGCAGCCCTACTAGCGGGCGCTACGAGCAGTACTTC. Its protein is CASSPTSGRYEQYF.